What follows are 21 T cell receptor beta chains derived from one specimen sequenced in a study of memory B cells and T cells in multiple sclerosis. Here immunoSEQ multiplex PCR was the method, and the copy in TCRdb shows in-frame clones only, minus some. The repertoire holds roughly 30,000 clones, about 84% seen once, with approximately 2.6% in the top ten. CFSE-dim autoproliferating and CFSE-high non-proliferating T cells from unstimulated culture were sequenced separately. Cultures began with about 50 million CFSE-labeled PBMCs, unstimulated for 6 to 7 days, with replicate wells pooled. Their target antigens are unknown. The sequencing input was PBMCs from blood kept in culture. All receptors derive from a human donor with multiple sclerosis.

V is TRBV6-5 and J is TRBJ2-2; D not resolved. The V end lost 6 bases, the J end lost 1 base, and 9 bases lay between the germline ends. The CDR3 length is 14 residues. The germline V gene encodes CDR1 MNHEY and CDR2 SVGAGI. The CDR3 region has the DNA TGTGCCAGCAGAAAACAAGGGAACACCGGGGAGCTGTTTTTT. Translation gives CASRKQGNTGELFF.

As to this clone: Other DNA sequences of this sample code for an identical CDR3. The chain carries TRBV5-1 and TRBJ2-3, with D possibly being TRBD2 (7 bases). CDR1 and CDR2 from the germline V gene are SGHRS and YFSETQ. The ends were cut back, 0 bases at V and 4 bases at J, with 15 bases in the middle. The CDR3 runs 16 residues. The CDR3: CASSLGEGGLADTQYF. In DNA form, the CDR3 reads TGCGCCAGCAGCTTGGGGGAGGGGGGGCTCGCAGATACGCAGTATTTT.

The V and J genes are TRBV19 and TRBJ2-1, with D possibly called TRBD1 or TRBD2 (5 bases each). Germline V gene sequence: CDR1 LNHDA, CDR2 SQIVND (reference sequence). Trimming took 5 bases from V and 6 from J, leaving 11 bases between them. CDR3 length: 13 residues. The CDR3 DNA follows: TGTGCCAGTAGTCCAGGGACGAGCAATGAGCAGTTCTTC. Its translation is CASSPGTSNEQFF.

The J gene is TRBJ2-7, the V gene TRBV6-6; D might be TRBD2 (5 bases). This CDR3 spans 14 amino acids. Germline loops: CDR1 MNHNY, CDR2 SVGAGI (reference sequence). Trimming removed 0 bases at V and 0 bases at J, with 6 bases between. The DNA for the CDR3 is TGTGCCAGCAGTTACTCTCGGGACTCCTACGAGCAGTACTTC. It is translated as CASSYSRDSYEQYF.

V gene TRBV15 combines with J gene TRBJ2-1; a weak D match, TRBD2 (5 bases). The CDR3 has 13 amino acids. Germline V lookup: CDR1 LNHNV, CDR2 YYDKDF (reference sequence). V was shortened by 9 bases and J by 9 bases, with 18 bases between the two germline ends. For the CDR3, the DNA is TGTGCCACATCCACAAAACTAGGCGCTGAGCAGTTCTTC. Amino acid sequence: CATSTKLGAEQFF.

The rearrangement joins TRBV2 to TRBJ2-1; D is unresolved. The CDR3 totals 15 residues. The V and J ends lost 2 bases and 1 base respectively, with 9 bases between them. Germline CDR1 and CDR2: SNHLY and FYNNEI. In DNA form, the CDR3 reads TGTGCCAGCAGTGAAAGAGTGGGGTCCTACAATGAGCAGTTCTTC. Protein: CASSERVGSYNEQFF.

V and J are TRBV5-1 and TRBJ2-2, with 10 bases that match TRBD2. V shed 6 bases, J shed 4 bases, and the junction held 9 bases outside the gene matches. The CDR3 extends over 16 amino acids. Germline V gives CDR1 SGHRS, CDR2 YFSETQ. In DNA, the CDR3 is TGCGCCAGCAAGGAGCGGGAGGGCCGGGGCACCGGGGAGCTGTTTTTT. It encodes CASKEREGRGTGELFF.

The chain employs TRBV2 and TRBJ2-5, with D hard to call. Per the germline V gene, CDR1 is SNHLY and CDR2 is FYNNEI. Trimming removed 6 bases from V and 2 bases from J, with 13 bases in between. The CDR3 is 14 residues long. DNA for the CDR3: TGTGCCAGCAGCCCACGACGTGGGCAAGAGACCCAGTACTTC. It encodes CASSPRRGQETQYF.

The chain employs TRBV20-1 and TRBJ2-1, with D uncertain. There are 11 residues in the CDR3. Germline V gene lookup returns CDR1 DFQATT and CDR2 SNEGSKA (reference sequence). Between the trimmed V and J ends, which lost 6 bases and 7 bases, there was a span of 10 bases. The CDR3 DNA sequence: TGCAGTGCCCCCCAGATGAATGAGCAGTTCTTC. Protein sequence: CSAPQMNEQFF.

The chain recombines TRBV7-9 with TRBJ2-5; D could derive from TRBD1 or TRBD2 (5 bases each). The CDR3 consists of 15 residues. Trimming took 4 bases from V and 5 from J, leaving 17 bases between them. From germline, CDR1 is SEHNR and CDR2 FQNEAQ (reference sequence). The CDR3 reads CASSSLRVGTETQYF. In DNA, the CDR3 is TGTGCCAGCAGCTCGTTGCGGGTAGGGACGGAGACCCAGTACTTC. Filled out from reference TRBV7-9 and TRBJ2-5, the complete variable domain reads DTGVSQNPRHKITKRGQNVTFRCDPISEHNRLYWYRQTLGQGPEFLTYFQNEAQLEKSRLLSDRFSAERPKGSFSTLEIQRTEQGDSAMYLCASSSLRVGTETQYFGPGTRLLVL.

The chain couples TRBV30 to TRBJ2-5; possibly TRBD2 for D (6 bases). The germline V gene encodes CDR1 GTSNPN and CDR2 SVGIG (reference sequence). Deletions cut 8 bases from V and 0 bases from J, with 10 bases between. The CDR3 is 12 residues long. The CDR3, as DNA: TGTGCCAGTAGCGGAGACCAAGAGACCCAGTACTTC. It yields the protein CASSGDQETQYF.

The V and J genes are TRBV18 and TRBJ2-7; 12 bases fit TRBD1. The V gene's germline CDR1 is KGHSH and CDR2 LQKENI. V gave up 3 bases and J gave up 5 bases; unmatched junction bases: 8. This CDR3 comprises 16 residues. The DNA of the CDR3 is TGTGCCAGCTCACCCTACCGGGGACAGGGGGCTAACGAGCAGTACTTC. It translates to CASSPYRGQGANEQYF.

The chain carries TRBV20-1 and TRBJ1-2; D not certain. This CDR3 contains 11 residues. Germline V CDR1 and CDR2: DFQATT, SNEGSKA (reference sequence). The CDR3 region has the DNA TGCAGCTCCAGCCCTAACTATGGCTACACCTTC. Protein: CSSSPNYGYTF.

The V and J genes are TRBV5-1 and TRBJ2-3; 7 bases agree with TRBD2. Losses at the gene ends were 0 bases for V and 4 bases for J; bases not matched to a gene: 5. Germline-derived CDR1 and CDR2 are SGHRS and YFSETQ. The CDR3 length is 15 residues. CDR3 nucleotide sequence: TGCGCCAGCAGCTTGGCCGGGACTACCCCAGATACGCAGTATTTT. The encoded protein is CASSLAGTTPDTQYF.

The genes are TRBV5-1 and TRBJ2-1; tentatively, D is TRBD1 or TRBD2 (5 bases each). V was trimmed by 8 bases and J by 5 bases, leaving 11 bases between them. Germline assignment: CDR1 SGHRS and CDR2 YFSETQ. The CDR3 has 12 amino acids. The CDR3 region has the DNA TGCGCCAGTTATCAGGGACACAATGAGCAGTTCTTC. Residues: CASYQGHNEQFF. Full variable domain (rest looked up from reference TRBV5-1 and TRBJ2-1): KAGVTQTPRYLIKTRGQQVTLSCSPISGHRSVSWYQQTPGQGLQFLFEYFSETQRNKGNFPGRFSGRQFSNSRSEMNVSTLELGDSALYLCASYQGHNEQFFGPGTRLTVL.

By sample share, this clone is medium-sized (0.01 to 0.1%). The chain joins TRBV7-2 to TRBJ1-2; weak D call: TRBD1 (5 bases). CDR3 length equals 15 residues. V lost 2 bases to trimming and J lost 3 bases, with 13 bases between them. The germline V gene encodes CDR1 SGHTA and CDR2 FQGNSA. The CDR3, as DNA: TGTGCCAGCAGCTTAACGGGGAGGGGTTACTATGGCTACACCTTC. Its protein product is CASSLTGRGYYGYTF.

The chain is built from TRBV5-1 and TRBJ1-1; 8 nucleotides align to TRBD1. J gave up 1 base and V 5 bases, and 4 bases lay outside the gene matches. CDR3 size: 14 residues. In germline, CDR1 is SGHRS, CDR2 YFSETQ. The CDR3 loop reads CASRRGQANTEAFF. For the CDR3, the DNA is TGCGCCAGCAGACGGGGACAGGCGAACACTGAAGCTTTCTTT.

The chain is built from TRBV11-2 and TRBJ2-7; no definite D call. The V and J ends lost 0 bases and 0 bases respectively, with 9 bases between them. This CDR3 has 15 amino acids. CDR1 SGHAT and CDR2 FQNNGV come from the germline V gene. The CDR3 DNA reads TGTGCCAGCAGCTTAGAAAGTTTATCCTCCTACGAGCAGTACTTC. It yields the protein CASSLESLSSYEQYF.

The chain joins TRBV5-3 to TRBJ2-7; the D is unclear. TRBV5-3 is annotated as an ORF whose role is uncertain. The CDR3 is 17 residues long. Trimming cost V 4 bases and J 0 bases, with 20 bases left between them. CDR3 nucleotide sequence: TGTGCCAGAAGCCCTTGGCCCGGCGGAGAAAGCTCCTACGAGCAGTACTTC. Translation gives CARSPWPGGESSYEQYF.

This chain's CDR3 is CASSRLSHTGRIIDEQYF. In DNA form, the CDR3 reads TGTGCCAGTAGCCGTCTTTCCCATACAGGGAGGATTATTGACGAGCAGTACTTC. The chain is built from TRBV19 and TRBJ2-7; D may correspond to TRBD1 or TRBD2 (6 bases each). Germline V lookup: CDR1 LNHDA, CDR2 SQIVND (reference sequence). The CDR3 is 18 amino acids. Between the trimmed V and J ends, which lost 6 bases and 5 bases, there was a span of 29 bases.

This sequence joins TRBV9 and TRBJ2-7; 7 bases are a match to TRBD1. Germline assignment: CDR1 SGDLS and CDR2 YYNGEE. The V segment lost 3 bases and the J segment 3 bases; nucleotides outside the gene matches: 9. This CDR3 has 15 amino acids. CDR3: CASSAIPGTDYEQYF. In DNA form, the CDR3 reads TGTGCCAGCAGCGCCATTCCCGGGACAGACTACGAGCAGTACTTC. The full variable domain, its missing parts supplied by reference TRBV9 and TRBJ2-7, is DSGVTQTPKHLITATGQRVTLRCSPRSGDLSVYWYQQSLDQGLQFLIQYYNGEERAKGNILERFSAQQFPDLHSELNLSSLELGDSALYFCASSAIPGTDYEQYFGPGTRLTVT.